This T cell receptor (beta chain) was captured by sequencing in a study of molecular identifiers for immune sequencing clone quantification. Study-level results: In CMV-specific effectors, clones above 20 copies held over 99% of molecules; naive, under 1%.

The sample holds a few counts of this clonotype. Its antigen is unidentified. Germline lookup yields CDR1 MDHEN and CDR2 SYDVKM. The CDR3 totals 15 residues. Trimming took 4 bases from V and 7 from J, leaving 17 bases between them. Both previously described methods and listed TCR primers were employed to make bulk TCR libraries. TCRdb recomputed calls from the PCR reads with MiXCR, one row per CDR3 protein. The sample records approximately 90,000 distinct CDR3 sequences, roughly 21% being singletons. The TCR was taken from a human donor in good health. Some libraries in this study had Jurkat cell RNA spiked in. The chain recombines TRBV28 with TRBJ1-5, with D possibly matching TRBD1 (5 bases). Sequenced material: naive CD8+ T cells from blood, with Jurkat cell RNA spiked in. Subset noted: FACS-sorted CD8+CD4-CCR7+CD45RA+ naive T cells. The CDR3: CASSSEAGTHQPQHF. The CDR3 nucleotides are TGTGCCAGCAGTTCCGAGGCAGGGACCCACCAGCCCCAGCATTTT.